This T cell receptor (beta chain) was sequenced in a study of blood T cell repertoires in COVID-19. Assignments of participants to cohorts depended upon their own reported clinical history. Germline lookup yields CDR1 GTSNPN and CDR2 SVGIG (reference sequence). The CDR3 is made up of 16 amino acids. V lost 0 bases to trimming and J lost 4 bases; unmatched junction nucleotides: 6. Method: immunoSEQ multiplex PCR; TCRdb's copy keeps in-frame clones and lacks some. Seen here are about 270,000 clones, around 93% observed once, and the top ten hold 2.8%. The TCR was taken from a man aged 35 to 55 who had been exposed to COVID-19. The chain couples TRBV30 to TRBJ2-1, with 10 bases aligning to TRBD2. Sequenced material: PBMCs or T cells enriched from blood (not recorded which). Here the CDR3 reads CAWSVPSGRVYNEQFF. Here the CDR3 DNA reads TGTGCCTGGAGTGTACCGAGCGGGAGGGTATACAATGAGCAGTTCTTC.